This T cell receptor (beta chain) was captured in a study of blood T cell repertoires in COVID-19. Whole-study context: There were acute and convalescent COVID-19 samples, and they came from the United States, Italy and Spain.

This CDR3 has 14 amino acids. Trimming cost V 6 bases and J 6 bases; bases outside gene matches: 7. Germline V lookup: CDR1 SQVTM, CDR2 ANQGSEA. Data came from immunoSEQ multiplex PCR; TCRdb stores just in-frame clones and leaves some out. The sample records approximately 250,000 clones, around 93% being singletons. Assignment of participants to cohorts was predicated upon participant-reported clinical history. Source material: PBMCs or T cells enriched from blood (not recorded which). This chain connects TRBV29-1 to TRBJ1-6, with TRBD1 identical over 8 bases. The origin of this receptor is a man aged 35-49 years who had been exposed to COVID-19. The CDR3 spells CSVKGQGVNSPLHF. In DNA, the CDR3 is TGCAGCGTCAAAGGACAGGGAGTTAATTCACCCCTCCACTTT.